A single TCR beta chain is shown here with its context. Germline CDR1 SGHTA, CDR2 FQGNSA. The CDR3 has 12 residues. This entry belongs to a study of monozygotic twins with inflammatory bowel disease. After re-calling the 5' RACE reads, TCRdb lists one entry per CDR3 protein, DNA absent. This sample's table has some 150,000 distinct CDR3 sequences. The sequence derives from a human donor with ulcerative colitis or Crohn's disease, or a healthy co-twin of an affected twin (not recorded which). The V call is TRBV7-2, the J call TRBJ2-1. The sequenced sample was blood. CDR3 sequence: CASSLVPDEQFF.